This T cell receptor beta chain was obtained from a study of neurological immune-mediated disorders. Using its own MiXCR run on the 5' RACE reads, TCRdb lists one record per CDR3 protein. The repertoire consists of 55,000 to 60,000 distinct CDR3 sequences, with under 4.5% occurring once and the leading ten covering approximately 3.1%. The germline CDR1 and CDR2 sequences are MGHDK and SYGVNS. The CDR3 sequence is 16 residues long. Trimming took off 4 bases at V and 0 bases at J, with 13 bases between the two ends. This clonotype showed up many times. The TCR comes from a woman aged 25 to 39 with multiple sclerosis. This sequence joins TRBV25-1 and TRBJ2-4, with D possibly matching TRBD2 (6 bases). Sequenced: PBMCs. CDR3 loop: CASSGLYGGAKNIQYF. The CDR3 DNA follows: TGTGCCAGCAGTGGCCTGTACGGGGGAGCCAAAAACATTCAGTACTTC. The complete variable domain, with remaining parts taken from reference TRBV25-1 and TRBJ2-4, reads EADIYQTPRYLVIGTGKKITLECSQTMGHDKMYWYQQDPGMELHLIHYSYGVNSTEKGDLSSESTVSRIRTEHFPLTLESARPSHTSQYLCASSGLYGGAKNIQYFGAGTRLSVL.